This T cell receptor beta chain was found in a study of blood T cell repertoires in COVID-19. Overall study: In each case, the material was cDNA or gDNA derived from T cells, B-cell-depleted T cells, or PBMCs.

Some clones are missing from TCRdb's copy, which holds only in-frame ones; the method was immunoSEQ multiplex PCR. The sample consists of roughly 200,000 clones, roughly 78% of them appearing once. Trimming took off 0 bases at V and 7 bases at J, with 10 bases between the two ends. CDR3 length: 15 amino acids. In germline, CDR1 is MGHRA, CDR2 YSYEKL. Sequencing used peripheral blood. The V and J genes are TRBV4-1 and TRBJ1-6; weak D call: TRBD1 (6 bases). The source of this sequence is a man in his 70s with active or convalescent COVID-19. The chain's CDR3 is CASSQENRENSPLHF. The CDR3 nucleotides read TGCGCCAGCAGCCAAGAAAACAGGGAAAATTCACCCCTCCACTTT.